Shown below are 20 T cell receptor beta chains from a single sample sequenced in a study of prognosis after radiotherapy for stage I lung cancer. Two-round multiplex PCR on genomic DNA was the method by which TCR beta CDR3 was amplified. The first round of PCR was done with primers that matched each TRBV and TRBJ gene. MiXCR was run by TCRdb on the multiplex PCR reads, yielding one entry per CDR3 protein. The repertoire holds approximately 30,000 distinct CDR3 sequences, with about 34% as singletons. This sample comprised PBMCs, obtained before or after stereotactic body radiation therapy (not recorded which). These receptors came from a donor of 50 years or more with non-small cell lung cancer.

Points on this clonotype: The junction departs from the called germline gene at one end, perhaps through a read error. This rearrangement joins TRBV6-2 or TRBV6-3 to TRBJ2-7; 7 bases line up with TRBD1. The CDR3 is made up of 16 amino acids. Germline-derived CDR1 and CDR2 are MNHEY and SVGEGT. Here the CDR3 reads CASSYSNTGADYEQYF. The CDR3 DNA reads TGCGCCAGCAGTTACTCGAACACAGGGGCAGACTACGAGCAGTACTTC.

The chain carries TRBV20-1 and TRBJ2-3; D possibly corresponds to TRBD2 (6 bases). The CDR3 sequence is 13 residues long. V was cut by 6 bases and J by 5 bases, with 15 bases left in between. The germline gives CDR1 DFQATT, CDR2 SNEGSKA (reference sequence). CDR3 bases: TGCAGTGCAAGACGGGGGTCTGGAGATACGCAGTATTTT. Its protein product is CSARRGSGDTQYF.

V gene TRBV28 combines with J gene TRBJ1-2, with D uncertain. With 6 bases removed from V and 4 bases from J, the gap between germline ends came to 18 bases. Germline CDR1 and CDR2: MDHEN and SYDVKM. The length of the CDR3 is 15 residues. CDR3 loop: CASRPLDGDIYGYTF. CDR3 bases: TGTGCCAGCAGGCCCTTGGACGGAGACATCTATGGCTACACCTTC.

This clonotype was observed many times. The chain couples TRBV10-3 to TRBJ2-7; 10 bases match TRBD1. Germline lookup yields CDR1 ENHRY and CDR2 SYGVKD. V shed 7 bases and J 3 bases; nucleotides not matched to a gene: 9. The CDR3 extends over 15 amino acids. DNA of the CDR3: TGTGCCATCATGGTCGGGACAGGGGTTTTCTACGAGCAGTACTTC. Encoded protein: CAIMVGTGVFYEQYF.

Ten or more counts support this clonotype. The rearrangement links TRBV7-3 to TRBJ2-3; no clear D. Trimming removed 4 bases from V and 2 bases from J, with 7 bases in between. The CDR3 runs 13 residues. In germline, CDR1 is SGHTA, CDR2 FQGTGA. The CDR3 bases are TGTGCCAGCAGCTCCAGTTACACAGATACGCAGTATTTT. Its translation is CASSSSYTDTQYF.

This clonotype was picked up a small number of times. The chain employs TRBV11-1 and TRBJ1-1; the D gene is possibly TRBD1 (5 bases). The V end lost 4 bases, the J end lost 1 base, and 22 bases lay between the germline ends. This CDR3 is built from 18 residues. Germline loops: CDR1 SGHAT, CDR2 FQDESV (reference sequence). The CDR3 reads CASSSEFNFEGPNTEAFF. The CDR3, as DNA: TGTGCCAGCAGCTCAGAGTTCAATTTCGAGGGGCCGAACACTGAAGCTTTCTTT.

The CDR3 bases are TGTGCCACCAGAAAACCTAGCGGGAGCGAGCAGTACTTC. Residues: CATRKPSGSEQYF. The gene calls are TRBV27 and TRBJ2-7; 10 bases match TRBD2. CDR3 length: 13 amino acids. The germline V gene has CDR1 MNHEY and CDR2 SMNVEV (reference sequence). Losses at the gene ends were 10 bases for V and 6 bases for J; bases not matched to a gene: 9.

A few counts support this clonotype. This clone may be a read error of a much larger clone one base away. J is TRBJ2-1 and V is TRBV6-5; TRBD2 matches at 11 bases. V was clipped by 1 base and J by 7 bases; unmatched bases: 9. Germline CDR1 is MNHEY and CDR2 is SVGAGI. The CDR3 consists of 17 residues. The CDR3 coding sequence is TGTGCCAGCAGTTACTTTCTGACTAGCGGGATTCATAATGAGCAGTTCTTC. Translation gives CASSYFLTSGIHNEQFF.

Comments on this clonotype: A much larger clone is a single base away; this may be a read error. The chain uses TRBV4-1 and TRBJ2-1; D is unresolved. Germline CDR1 MGHRA, CDR2 YSYEKL. The CDR3 is made up of 14 amino acids. CDR3 loop: CASSQVSVVNDQFF. The CDR3 DNA follows: TGCGCCAGCAGCCAGGTATCGGTAGTCAATGATCAGTTCTTC.

The V and J genes are TRBV28 and TRBJ2-7; possibly TRBD1 for D (6 bases). CDR3 size: 15 residues. Germline values: CDR1 MDHEN, CDR2 SYDVKM. V lost 6 bases, J lost 2 bases, and 17 bases lay in between. CDR3 DNA: TGTGCCAGCAGACCAGGGGACCTTCAAACCTACGAGCAGTACTTC. Its protein is CASRPGDLQTYEQYF.

This clonotype was seen a handful of times. The chain links TRBV5-1 to TRBJ1-2; 11 nucleotides align to TRBD1. V lost 1 base, J lost 3 bases, and 5 bases stayed unmatched. The CDR3 runs to 16 residues. Looked up from germline, CDR1 is SGHRS and CDR2 is YFSETQ. The CDR3 sequence is CASSLPDRGPDYGYTF. In DNA form, the CDR3 reads TGCGCCAGCAGCTTGCCGGACAGGGGGCCGGACTATGGCTACACCTTC.

This clonotype was counted only a few times. The chain carries TRBV18 and TRBJ2-1, with TRBD1 matching over 10 bases. The CDR3 is made up of 15 amino acids. The V segment lost 4 bases and the J segment 9 bases; nucleotides outside the gene matches: 9. Per germline, CDR1 KGHSH and CDR2 LQKENI. CDR3 sequence reads: CASSQGQGSGGEQFF. In DNA, the CDR3 is TGTGCCAGCTCACAGGGACAGGGGAGTGGCGGTGAGCAGTTCTTC.

The chain combines TRBV12-3 or TRBV12-4 with TRBJ2-5; 11 bases match TRBD1. This CDR3 is 15 amino acids long. Trimming took 6 bases from V and 2 from J; bases not matched to a gene: 5. The CDR3 region is CASSPDRGQQETQYF. The CDR3 DNA sequence: TGTGCCAGCAGCCCGGACAGGGGGCAACAAGAGACCCAGTACTTC.

In this sample, this clonotype turned up many times. This chain joins TRBV7-9 and TRBJ2-3, with D tentatively TRBD1 or TRBD2 (5 bases each). Germline CDR1 is SEHNR and CDR2 is FQNEAQ (reference sequence). Deletions cut 2 bases from V and 6 bases from J, with 15 bases between. The length of the CDR3 is 15 residues. This chain's CDR3 is CASSLSRQGVDTQYF. The CDR3 region has the DNA TGTGCCAGCAGCTTAAGTAGGCAGGGAGTGGATACGCAGTATTTT.

This clonotype came up many times. The rearrangement uses TRBV6-1 and TRBJ1-1; the D is unclear. The CDR3 sequence is 13 residues long. V shed 5 bases and J shed 0 bases, with 7 bases lying between them. Germline V gives CDR1 MNHNS, CDR2 SASEGT. The CDR3 protein is CASSIQMNTEAFF. The CDR3 region has the DNA TGTGCCAGCAGTATACAGATGAACACTGAAGCTTTCTTT.

To note about this clonotype: One end of the junction fails to match germline, which may point to a read error. The chain has TRBV6-1 and TRBJ2-7; 13 bases map to TRBD2. Germline-derived CDR1 and CDR2 are MNHNS and SASEGT. The CDR3 has 16 residues. Here the CDR3 DNA reads TGTGTCAGCAGTGGGCGGACTAGCGGGAGTGGGTACGAGCAGTACTTC. This translates into CVSSGRTSGSGYEQYF.

The gene calls are TRBV20-1 and TRBJ2-5; 7 nucleotides match TRBD1. J lost 1 base, V lost 4 bases, and 3 bases had no gene match. The CDR3 consists of 13 residues. Germline V lookup: CDR1 DFQATT, CDR2 SNEGSKA (reference sequence). This CDR3 reads CSAIDRVQETQYF. Written as DNA, the CDR3 is TGCAGTGCTATCGACAGGGTCCAAGAGACCCAGTACTTC.

Many counts were recorded for this clonotype. The chain has TRBV4-1 and TRBJ1-4; perhaps TRBD1 as D (5 bases). The germline gives CDR1 MGHRA, CDR2 YSYEKL. Trimming pared 1 base from V and 1 base from J, leaving 16 bases between. This CDR3 spans 18 amino acids. CDR3 nucleotides: TGCGCCAGCAGCCAAGGATTGGCACCGGGGCGAACTAATGAAAAACTGTTTTTT. This codes for CASSQGLAPGRTNEKLFF.

Concerning this clonotype: A read error may be the cause here, since a much bigger clone is one base away. J is TRBJ2-4 and V is TRBV5-1, with 9 bases matching TRBD2. Germline-derived CDR1 and CDR2 are SGHRS and YFSETQ. J lost 10 bases, V lost 2 bases, and 10 bases had no gene match. The CDR3 sequence is 15 residues long. CDR3: CASSLSGTSIKIQYF. The CDR3 DNA follows: TGCGCCAGCAGCTTATCCGGGACTAGCATTAAAATTCAGTACTTC.

The table lists this clonotype with a count of one. This chain links TRBV27 with TRBJ2-5; the D is unclear. V gave up 5 bases and J gave up 5 bases, with 21 bases separating them. Germline lookup yields CDR1 MNHEY and CDR2 SMNVEV (reference sequence). The CDR3 loop spans 16 amino acids. CDR3 loop: CASSPLHTGPCETQYF. DNA of the CDR3: TGTGCCAGCAGTCCACTCCATACGGGCCCGTGTGAGACCCAGTACTTC.